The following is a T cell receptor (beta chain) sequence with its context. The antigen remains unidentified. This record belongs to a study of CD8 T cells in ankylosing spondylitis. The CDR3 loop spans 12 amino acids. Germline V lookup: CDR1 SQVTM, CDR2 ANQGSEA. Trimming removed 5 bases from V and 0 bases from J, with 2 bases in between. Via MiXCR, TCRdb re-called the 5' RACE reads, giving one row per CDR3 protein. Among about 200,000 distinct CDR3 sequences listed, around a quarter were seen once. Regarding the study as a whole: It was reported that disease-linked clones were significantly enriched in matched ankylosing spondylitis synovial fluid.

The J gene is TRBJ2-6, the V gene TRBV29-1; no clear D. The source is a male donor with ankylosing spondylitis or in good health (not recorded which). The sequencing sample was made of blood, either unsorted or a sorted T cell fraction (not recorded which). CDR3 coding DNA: TGCAGCGTTTACTCTGGGGCCAACGTCCTGACTTTC. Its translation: CSVYSGANVLTF.